The present entry profiles one TCR beta chain with its context. Its cognate antigen has yet to be identified. No per-base quality is available; no much larger clone lies one base away. The CDR3 regions of human TCRbeta chains were analyzed by immunosequencing. As for how the authors treated the data: Repertoire TCRs were checked for matches against a reference library of SARS-CoV-2-specific TCRs that had been generated using the MIRA antigen-specificity platform. Breadth meant the fraction of unique TCRs that were SARS-CoV-2-associated, whereas depth meant the fraction of total T cells that were SARS-CoV-2-associated. Using the MIRA data, each spike-specific TCR was assigned both to the spike region to which the TCR was reactive and to a CD4 or CD8 class. Log10-transformed breadth and depth values were compared by one-way ANOVA with Sidak's multiple comparisons tests. TCRdb holds this immuneACCESS table with in-frame rearrangements only. Some clones are missing; in checked studies, unresolved V genes explain under half, and the rest has no known cause. V, J and clone size derive from that table, while D and trimming were established from the DNA sequence. The sample table shows about 140,000 clones, and about 90% are seen once. 7.5% to 8% of the sample is held by the ten biggest clonotypes.

This sample is part of a study of T cell responses to AZD1222 COVID-19 vaccine listed by TCRdb under 2021. For the wider study: A total of about 230 trial participants underwent TCR sequencing, of whom about 210 received two doses of AZD1222 and some 26 received two doses of the MenACWY control vaccine. Trial participants were enrolled into age subgroups of 18-55, 56-69 and 70-plus years, which contained about 150, 27 and 61 TCR-sequenced participants, respectively. On the study overall, not on this receptor specifically: No day 14 peak-response samples were available, so repertoires were characterized only after the peak T cell response. After two AZD1222 doses, both the breadth and the depth of spike-specific TCRs were significantly higher than at day 0 and than in MenACWY recipients. In the small 56-69-year group, the increase in depth fell short of significance, most likely because of low power. Nearly half of unique spike-specific TCRs reportedly recognized epitopes outside regions mutated in the B.1.351 and B.1.1.7 variants. CD4 TCRs associated with the vaccine covered the entire spike protein, and the dominant responses were in regions 160-218 and 743-854. Conclusions about previously exposed vaccinees were limited because only a handful of AZD1222 recipients were SARS-CoV-2 seropositive at baseline. Participants were mostly white British and included more females than males, and it was suggested by the authors that clonal diversity may have been underestimated.

V gives up 1 base and J gives up 1 base, and the segment between their germline ends measures 10 bases. The CDR3 spans 15 residues, from the cysteine through the phenylalanine. Only the CDR3 portion is preserved as DNA: 45 bases, with reading frame beginning at the first base. Sequences SGHTA (CDR1) and FQGNSA (CDR2) are obtained from the germline V gene. The meaning of the sample's time point label: about 28 days (+/-7) after the second vaccine dose. This specimen's treatment or condition label, interpreted: meningococcal conjugate vaccine given as trial control. Vaccinee samples came from UK trials COV001 and COV002, including a single-blind randomized controlled phase 2/3 trial of AZD1222 (ChAdOx1 nCoV-19) in healthy adults. For TCRbeta chain sequencing, PBMC samples from trial participants were taken at day 0 and at day 28 after the second dose.

The rearrangement combines TRBV7-2 with TRBJ2-5, with TRBD1 as a weak D call on 5 bases. The sample here was peripheral blood, taken 28 days after the second dose of the MenACWY control vaccine. The TCR was taken from an adult who received the MenACWY meningococcal vaccine as a control. The CDR3 protein is CASSLGQRTQETQYF. The sequenced DNA is TGTGCCAGCAGCTTAGGACAGAGGACCCAAGAGACCCAGTACTTC. The full variable domain, completed from the reference TRBV7-2 and TRBJ2-5 proteins outside the CDR3, reads GAGVSQSPSNKVTEKGKDVELRCDPISGHTALYWYRQSLGQGLEFLIYFQGNSAPDKSGLPSDRFSAERTGGSVSTLTIQRTQQEDSAVYLCASSLGQRTQETQYFGPGTRLLVL.